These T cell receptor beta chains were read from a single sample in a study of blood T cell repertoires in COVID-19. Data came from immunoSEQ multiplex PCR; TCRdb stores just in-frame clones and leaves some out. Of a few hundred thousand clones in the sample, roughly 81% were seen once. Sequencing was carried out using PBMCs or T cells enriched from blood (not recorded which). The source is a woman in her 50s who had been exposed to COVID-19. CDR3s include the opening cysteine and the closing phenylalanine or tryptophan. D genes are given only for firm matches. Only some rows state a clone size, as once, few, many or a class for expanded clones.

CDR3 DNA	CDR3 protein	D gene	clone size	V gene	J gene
TGTGCCATCAGTGAGGGGGACACCTCCTTCGGTGGCTACACCTTC	CAISEGDTSFGGYTF	-	-	TRBV10-3	TRBJ1-2
TGTGCCATCAGCGGGACAAGCACAGATACGCAGTATTTT	CAISGTSTDTQYF	-	-	TRBV10-3	TRBJ2-3
TGTGCCAGCAGCCCGACAGGGTCACCTAACTATGGCTACACCTTC	CASSPTGSPNYGYTF	TRBD1	-	TRBV3-1/TRBV3-2	TRBJ1-2
TGTGCCAGCAGTTTGGGCCATGAGCAGTTCTTC	CASSLGHEQFF	-	-	TRBV12-3/TRBV12-4	TRBJ2-1
TGTGCCACCAGCAGAGATGACACGAGTCAAGAGACCCAGTACTTC	CATSRDDTSQETQYF	-	few	TRBV15	TRBJ2-5
TGCGCCAGCAGCCCGAGGGCTAGCGGGGGGGCCTTTAACACAGATACGCAGTATTTT	CASSPRASGGAFNTDTQYF	TRBD2	few	TRBV4-3	TRBJ2-3
TGTGCCAGCAGCTTTCCCCAGGTGAACACTGAAGCTTTCTTT	CASSFPQVNTEAFF	-	many	TRBV7-4	TRBJ1-1
TGTGCCAGCAGCTTATCAGGGATAAATGAGCAGTTCTTC	CASSLSGINEQFF	-	-	TRBV7-2	TRBJ2-1
TGTGCCAGCAGCTTGAGAAGGTCAGAGGGGACAATATTCCGTGAGCAGTTCTTC	CASSLRRSEGTIFREQFF	-	-	TRBV5-6	TRBJ2-1
TGTGCCAGCAGTCGGGTACCGAGGGGCACAGATACGCAGTATTTT	CASSRVPRGTDTQYF	-	-	TRBV27	TRBJ2-3
TGTGCCAGCAGTCTCGACTCGGGTAGTCAAGAGACCCAGTACTTC	CASSLDSGSQETQYF	-	-	TRBV7-2	TRBJ2-5
TGTGCCAGCAGAGTGAGAGCAGACAGCCCCTCAGGTAATCGAATGTTAAAAGCTTTCTTT	CASRVRADSPSGNRMLKAFF	-	-	TRBV21-1	TRBJ1-1
TGTGCCAGCAGCTTAGTGGCGGGGGAGGTCACTGAAGCTTTCTTT	CASSLVAGEVTEAFF	-	-	TRBV7-2	TRBJ1-1
TGTGCCAGCAGCCCCGGGGGATCTAGCTACGAGCAGTACTTC	CASSPGGSSYEQYF	-	once	TRBV5-4	TRBJ2-7
TGTGCCAGCAGTTCCGGAACAGGGGGAAGGGGCCAGCCCCAGCATTTT	CASSSGTGGRGQPQHF	TRBD1	-	TRBV28	TRBJ1-5
TGTGCCAGCAGCCTCAATACAGGTCTACGCCAGCCCCAGCATTTT	CASSLNTGLRQPQHF	-	-	TRBV7-2	TRBJ1-5
TGTGCCAGTAGTATGGGGCAGCACACTGAAGCTTTCTTT	CASSMGQHTEAFF	-	-	TRBV19	TRBJ1-1
TGTGCCAGCAGCCAGACAGGGGCGGACACTGAAGCTTTCTTT	CASSQTGADTEAFF	TRBD1	-	TRBV7-3	TRBJ1-1
TGTGCCAGCAGTTGGACAGCCTTCTCCTACGAGCAGTACTTC	CASSWTAFSYEQYF	-	-	TRBV27	TRBJ2-7
TGTGCCAGCAGCGTAGGTGGCAGGGCCACCTACAATGAGCAGTTCTTC	CASSVGGRATYNEQFF	-	-	TRBV9	TRBJ2-1
TGTGCCAGCACCACAGGGGGAGGTGCTTTCTTT	CASTTGGGAFF	TRBD1	-	TRBV2	TRBJ1-1
TGTGCCAGCAGTCTTGTCTCTGGAAACACCATATATTTT	CASSLVSGNTIYF	-	-	TRBV28	TRBJ1-3
TGTGCCAGCAGCCTGCAGGAGCGGGGGGTCCCCTACGAGCAGTACTTC	CASSLQERGVPYEQYF	-	-	TRBV21-1	TRBJ2-7
TGCGCCAGCAGCTTGGGCACGGCGAACACCGGGGAGCTGTTTTTT	CASSLGTANTGELFF	-	-	TRBV5-1	TRBJ2-2
TGCGCCAGCAGCGAGACTAGCGGTTTCGATGAGCAGTTCTTC	CASSETSGFDEQFF	TRBD2	-	TRBV5-1	TRBJ2-1
TGTGCCAGCAGCTTGGGATCCTATAACTATGGCTACACCTTC	CASSLGSYNYGYTF	-	-	TRBV5-4	TRBJ1-2
TGTGCCAGCGGGGTGTACAGAGGGGAGACCCAGTACTTC	CASGVYRGETQYF	-	-	TRBV2	TRBJ2-5
TGCGCCAGCAGCTCTGGCGACAGGAGTGAAAAACTGTTTTTT	CASSSGDRSEKLFF	-	-	TRBV5-1	TRBJ1-4
TGTGCCTGGAGCGAGGGGGCCCGGGTCACAGATACGCAGTATTTT	CAWSEGARVTDTQYF	TRBD1	-	TRBV30	TRBJ2-3
TGTGCCTGGAGAGGACAGGGAACGATCTACGAGCAGTACTTC	CAWRGQGTIYEQYF	TRBD1	-	TRBV30	TRBJ2-7
TGTGCCAGCGGGCTTGAGGGCTACACCTTC	CASGLEGYTF	-	-	TRBV5-5	TRBJ1-2
TGTGCCAGCAGCTCCCTACGAGGGATAGGATATGGCTACACCTTC	CASSSLRGIGYGYTF	-	-	TRBV5-6	TRBJ1-2
TGTGCCAGTAGTATGAGACAGCTGATGAACACTGAAGCTTTCTTT	CASSMRQLMNTEAFF	-	few	TRBV19	TRBJ1-1
TGTGCCAGCGGGTCCATCAGGGGGCCGGTGATTGAAGCTTTCTTT	CASGSIRGPVIEAFF	TRBD1	-	TRBV28	TRBJ1-1
TGTGCCAGCGGAGACTCCTCGGGCAATGAGCAGTTCTTC	CASGDSSGNEQFF	-	-	TRBV27	TRBJ2-1
TGTGCCAGCAGTTGGGACAGGGGAGGTGAAAAACTGTTTTTT	CASSWDRGGEKLFF	TRBD1	-	TRBV6-2/TRBV6-3	TRBJ1-4
TGTGCCAGTAGTCTCCGGGTAGCGGTTCTCACAGATACGCAGTATTTT	CASSLRVAVLTDTQYF	-	-	TRBV19	TRBJ2-3
TGCGCCAGCAGCGTCTCCGGGACAGGGTACCAAGAGACCCAGTACTTC	CASSVSGTGYQETQYF	TRBD1	-	TRBV5-1	TRBJ2-5